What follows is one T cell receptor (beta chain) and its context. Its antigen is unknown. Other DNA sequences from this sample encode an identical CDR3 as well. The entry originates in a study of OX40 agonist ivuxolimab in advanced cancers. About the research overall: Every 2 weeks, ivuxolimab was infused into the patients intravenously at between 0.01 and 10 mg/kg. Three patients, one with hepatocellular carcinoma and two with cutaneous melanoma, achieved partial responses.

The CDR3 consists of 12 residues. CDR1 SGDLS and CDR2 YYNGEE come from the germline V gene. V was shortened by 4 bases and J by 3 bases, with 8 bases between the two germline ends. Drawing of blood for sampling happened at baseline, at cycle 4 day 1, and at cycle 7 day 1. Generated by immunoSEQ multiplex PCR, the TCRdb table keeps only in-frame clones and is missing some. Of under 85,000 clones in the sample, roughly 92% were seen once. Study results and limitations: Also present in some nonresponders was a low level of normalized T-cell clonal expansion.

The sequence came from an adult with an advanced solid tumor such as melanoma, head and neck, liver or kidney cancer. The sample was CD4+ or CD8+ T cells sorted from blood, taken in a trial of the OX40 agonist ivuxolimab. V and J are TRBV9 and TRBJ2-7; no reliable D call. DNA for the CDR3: TGTGCCAGCAGCCCAGGAAGCTACGAGCAGTACTTC. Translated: CASSPGSYEQYF.